This T cell receptor beta chain was sequenced for a study of T-cell reconstitution after alpha-beta-depleted transplantation in children. Trimming cost V 3 bases and J 2 bases, with 30 bases left between them. This CDR3 is built from 21 residues. Germline lookup yields CDR1 SGDLS and CDR2 YYNGEE. TCRbeta library preparation incorporated unique molecular identifiers. TCRdb recomputed calls from the PCR reads with MiXCR, one row per CDR3 protein. The data show 600,000 to 700,000 distinct CDR3 sequences, around 14% seen once. In this sample, this clonotype turned up many times. Its antigen remains unknown. The study, taken as a whole, reports: For some patients, TCRbeta diversity was high at day 60 because of recipient T cells and thymic progenitors that survived. As was reported, about two months after transplant, alpha-beta T cells came from several hundred expanded graft clones. T-cell numbers and diversity, one year after transplant, stemmed largely from T cells that were newly produced.

The sample was PBMCs, taken before TCRalphabeta/CD19-depleted stem cell transplant. The TCR originated in a girl aged 2 to 9 with congenital amegakaryocytic thrombocytopenia, due to receive a stem cell transplant. The chain recombines TRBV9 with TRBJ2-1, with D perhaps assigned TRBD1 or TRBD2 (5 bases each). The CDR3 coding sequence is TGTGCCAGCAGCGCTAACCCATCAGTGGGACCCCCCAGAGAAACCTACAATGAGCAGTTCTTC. Protein product: CASSANPSVGPPRETYNEQFF.